Detailed here is one T cell receptor beta chain. Its antigen remains unidentified. The CDR3 loop spans 15 amino acids. Germline V CDR1 and CDR2: SNHLY, FYNNEI. V was pared by 4 bases and J by 5 bases, with 7 bases of the junction left unmatched. Sequenced by immunoSEQ multiplex PCR; TCRdb stores in-frame clones only, minus some. The profile shows some 40,000 clones, approximately 70% of them singletons. Peptide-pool stimulation followed by sequencing identified expanded antigen-specific CD4+ clonotypes in the ViraFEST assay. Once cultured for around 11 days, the cells underwent separation to obtain CD4+ T cells. Infection dated between March and December 2020, before the Alpha, Beta and Delta variants reached the United States. The authors replaced half the medium with IL-2 medium on days 3 and 7. The source of the sample is a study of vaccination effects on CD4 cells after COVID-19. Whole-study context: Two doses of BNT162b2 or mRNA-1273 vaccine were administered to participants.

The chain joins TRBV2 to TRBJ1-2; TRBD1 matches at 10 bases. Sequencing used CD4+ T cells from PBMCs cultured with a peptide pool, obtained before COVID-19 vaccination. The clonotype was recovered from a human donor who had a prior SARS-CoV-2 infection. This CDR3 is CASSGQGASPYGYTF. The CDR3 coding sequence is TGTGCCAGCAGTGGACAGGGGGCATCGCCTTATGGCTACACCTTC.